The entry below gives a single T cell receptor beta chain sequence along with its context. There are many counts of this clonotype. The clone's antigen remains unknown. No clone much larger than this one lies a single base away; base qualities are absent. This sample was included in a study of T cells after yellow fever vaccination (dated by TCRdb to about 2019). General notes on the study: The SMART-Seq v4 Ultra Low Input RNA kit was used to prepare libraries from fractions with low cell numbers. Two healthy male donors, one aged 18 to 29 and one aged 30 to 39 years, were included in the cohort. To follow T-cell clones before and after primary and booster YFV17D yellow fever vaccination, bulk TCR alpha and beta repertoires were sequenced over time. Blood samples were taken at several timepoints before and after primary and secondary immunization, and bulk PBMC replicates and cell subsets were isolated. The full study reports these points: Most clones expanded after primary vaccination were re-detected after the booster (approximately 95% of CD4 and approximately 85% of CD8), suggesting broad memory maintenance. The secondary T-cell response was found to be weaker but faster than the primary response, with a peak reached on day 5 rather than on day 15. Because only a couple of donors were included in the study, the extent to which the findings can be generalized is limited. A small fraction of clonotypes showed up in both the CD4 and CD8 compartments, probably as a result of convergent recombination. Because abundant contaminating clonotypes from the bulk population could be contained in FACS-sorted repertoires, computational filtering was required.

In light of the paper, this sample's treatment or condition label describes: live attenuated yellow fever vaccine strain. A standard Ficoll-Paque protocol was used to isolate PBMCs from peripheral blood. Dynabeads CD4 and CD8 positive selection kits were used to isolate CD4 and CD8 T-cell fractions. TriZol was used to extract RNA from bulk PBMCs, from CD4 and CD8 fractions, and from dextramer-positive and dextramer-negative fractions. TCR cDNA was synthesized by 5'RACE template switching, through which a universal primer site and unique molecular identifiers were introduced. Priming of cDNA synthesis was performed from both the TCR alpha and TCR beta constant segments. Library amplification used two PCR steps, and the second PCR step added sample barcodes and sequencing adapters. Sequencing of libraries was performed on Illumina HiSeq 2500 (2x100 bp) or NovaSeq (2x150 bp). As for how the authors treated the data: MIGEC was used to demultiplex reads and collapse the reads into UMI consensus sequences, and MiXCR was used for V(D)J alignment. Clonotypes responding to the vaccine were identified with edgeR on replicate PBMC samples, with the criteria of FDR below 0.01 and a log2 fold change above 5 up to day 15. CD4 or CD8 identity was assigned to each bulk clonotype according to whether the clonotype was present at higher abundance in the sequenced CD4 repertoire or the sequenced CD8 repertoire. In-frame beta chains were kept once TCRdb had trimmed the public reads at Q25 with fastp and called clones with MiXCR. Every entry covers one CDR3 protein and lists the most common genes and DNA from its rows. In this record, the V and J calls reflect TCRdb's handling and not the investigators' own analysis. Counted in this sample were 100,000 to 150,000 distinct CDR3 sequences; 7.2% of them appeared once. The top ten clones comprise 2.7% of the sample.

The CDR3 has 14 amino acids, counting the end cysteine and phenylalanine. The only DNA kept is the CDR3, 42 bases in frame from the first base. According to the germline V gene, CDR1 reads SGHTA and CDR2 reads FQGNSA. V was cut back by 8 bases and J by 2 bases, leaving a gap of 12 bases between them. Sequenced here: CD4+ T cells sorted from PBMCs, sampled approximately 40 days after the first yellow fever vaccination. This receptor chain uses TRBV7-2 and TRBJ2-2; possibly the D gene is TRBD2, per 6 matching bases. The source of this sequence is a man younger than 35 who received the YFV17D yellow fever vaccine. CDR3 loop: CASQWGDNTGELFF. The DNA sequence follows: TGTGCCAGCCAGTGGGGGGATAACACCGGGGAGCTGTTTTTT.